This T cell receptor beta chain originates from a study of blood T cell repertoires in COVID-19. Study as a whole: Acute-phase and convalescent COVID-19 samples originated in the United States, Italy and Spain. PBMCs, B-cell-depleted T cells, or T cells provided the cDNA or gDNA that made up the material.

Original handling: The assay estimated nucleated cells by amplifying reference gene primers. TCRdb's table, derived via immunoSEQ multiplex PCR, lists solely in-frame clones and lacks some. V, J and clone size reflect that table, while D and trimming were determined from the DNA. The sample holds 70,000 to 95,000 clones, about 96% seen once. Looked up from germline, CDR1 is SEHNR and CDR2 is FQNEAQ (reference sequence). Trimming took off 6 bases at V and 4 bases at J, with 13 bases between the two ends. This CDR3 spans 13 amino acids. Sequenced material: peripheral blood. The sequence came from a human donor with active COVID-19. The donor label of this sample is uncertain. The chain combines TRBV7-9 with TRBJ2-7; D may be TRBD2 (6 bases). CDR3: CASRGLWGYEQYF. The CDR3 DNA reads as TGTGCCAGCAGGGGACTGTGGGGTTACGAGCAGTACTTC.